The 20 T cell receptor beta chains listed next were all sequenced from one sample in a study of Ad26.COV2.S vaccination and SARS-CoV-2 variants. Treatment reported: around 19 received Ad26.COV2.S at low or high dose, single or two shots; 5 received placebo; per-sample allocation not given. Collection of the samples took place on day 63 after the first injection of vaccine or placebo. Clones were read by immunoSEQ multiplex PCR, and TCRdb kept only the in-frame ones, dropping some. The data hold a few hundred thousand clones, with about 92% observed a single time. The sample consisted of peripheral blood, taken in a trial of Ad26.COV2.S vaccine versus placebo. The receptors were gathered from a person between 18 and 65 years old who received the Ad26.COV2.S COVID-19 vaccine or a placebo.

The chain carries TRBV7-2 and TRBJ2-3; unclear D gene. Trimming shortened V by 5 bases and J by 1 base, and 16 bases separated the two germline ends. The germline V gene encodes CDR1 SGHTA and CDR2 FQGNSA. The CDR3 length is 16 residues. DNA of the CDR3: TGTGCCAGCAGCCCGCCGAACAAGTTCCGCACAGATACGCAGTATTTT. It specifies CASSPPNKFRTDTQYF.

This rearrangement joins TRBV29-1 to TRBJ1-1; no clear D gene. The V end was cut by 0 bases, the J end by 3 bases, with 2 bases between. CDR1 and CDR2 from the germline V gene are SQVTM and ANQGSEA. The CDR3 runs to 11 residues. The CDR3 DNA follows: TGCAGCGTTGAAGAGTACACTGAAGCTTTCTTT. Residues: CSVEEYTEAFF.

The V call is TRBV10-3, the J call TRBJ2-7; D is uncertain. The CDR3 runs 14 residues. Trimming removed 2 bases from V and 2 bases from J, with 10 bases in between. The germline gives CDR1 ENHRY, CDR2 SYGVKD. CDR3 coding DNA: TGTGCCATCAGTGAGACAGAGCGTCCCTACGAGCAGTACTTC. The encoded protein is CAISETERPYEQYF.

CDR3 sequence: CASSLYRGASNYGYTF. CDR3 sequence (DNA): TGTGCCAGCAGCTTGTACAGGGGGGCCTCCAACTATGGCTACACCTTC. This sequence joins TRBV5-6 and TRBJ1-2, with TRBD1 matching over 8 bases. The CDR3 is 16 residues long. Germline V gene lookup returns CDR1 SGHDT and CDR2 YYEEEE. V was clipped by 1 base and J by 2 bases; unmatched bases: 7.

This chain links TRBV23-1 with TRBJ2-1, with 7 bases lining up with TRBD1. TRBV23-1 is reported as an ORF; its role is uncertain. This CDR3 has 19 residues. V lost 0 bases, J lost 0 bases, and 11 bases stayed unmatched. The DNA of the CDR3 is TGCGCCAGCAGTCAATCAGAATACGTAAGGGGGCTCTCCTACAATGAGCAGTTCTTC. Translation: CASSQSEYVRGLSYNEQFF.

V and J are TRBV5-1 and TRBJ2-5; TRBD1 aligns across 8 bases. The junction had 2 bases not matched to a gene; V was cut back by 0 bases and J by 4 bases. CDR1 SGHRS and CDR2 YFSETQ come from the germline V gene. The CDR3 covers 14 residues. The CDR3 spells CASSLARGLETQYF. The CDR3 DNA is TGCGCCAGCAGCTTGGCCAGGGGGCTAGAGACCCAGTACTTC.

The chain combines TRBV9 with TRBJ2-7; D might be TRBD1 or TRBD2, each matching 5 bases. Germline-derived CDR1 and CDR2 are SGDLS and YYNGEE. Trimming stripped 0 bases from V and 0 bases from J, with 13 bases between. The CDR3 totals 16 residues. This CDR3 reads CASSVGGGRDSYEQYF. CDR3 nucleotides: TGTGCCAGCAGCGTAGGTGGGGGAAGGGACTCCTACGAGCAGTACTTC.

The V gene is TRBV18, the J gene TRBJ2-5; 7 positions match TRBD2. Looked up from germline, CDR1 is KGHSH and CDR2 is LQKENI. The CDR3 extends over 16 amino acids. J was trimmed by 5 bases and V by 3 bases; bases with no gene match: 12. The chain's CDR3 is CASSPRLANGGETQYF. In DNA, the CDR3 is TGTGCCAGCTCACCCCGACTAGCCAACGGGGGGGAGACCCAGTACTTC. Together with reference TRBV18 and TRBJ2-5, the CDR3 gives the full variable domain: NAGVMQNPRHLVRRRGQEARLRCSPMKGHSHVYWYRQLPEEGLKFMVYLQKENIIDESGMPKERFSAEFPKEGPSILRIQQVVRGDSAAYFCASSPRLANGGETQYFGPGTRLLVL.

This chain uses TRBV5-1 with TRBJ1-2, with 11 bases lining up with TRBD1. The CDR3 spans 14 residues. The ends lost 3 bases at V and 7 bases at J; junction bases unmatched: 5. CDR1 and CDR2 (germline): SGHRS, YFSETQ. CDR3 in DNA: TGCGCCAGCAGCTGGACAGGGGGCCCGAGTGGCTACACCTTC. As protein: CASSWTGGPSGYTF.

The chain recombines TRBV18 with TRBJ1-2; no definite D call. The V end lost 3 bases, the J end lost 4 bases, and 15 bases lay between the germline ends. CDR3 length: 15 amino acids. Germline V CDR1 and CDR2: KGHSH, LQKENI. CDR3: CASSPFLERAYGYTF. CDR3 coding DNA: TGTGCCAGCTCACCTTTCCTCGAACGGGCCTATGGCTACACCTTC.

This chain joins TRBV7-9 and TRBJ2-7; possibly TRBD1 or TRBD2 for D (5 bases each). CDR1 and CDR2 from the germline V gene are SEHNR and FQNEAQ (reference sequence). Trimming took off 5 bases at V and 4 bases at J, with 15 bases between the two ends. The CDR3 covers 14 residues. For the CDR3, the DNA is TGTGCCAGCAGCCCCCAACTGGGGGTTTACGAGCAGTACTTC. Protein product: CASSPQLGVYEQYF.

This chain links TRBV28 with TRBJ1-6, with D unclear. The V gene's germline CDR1 is MDHEN and CDR2 SYDVKM. Trimming shortened V by 5 bases and J by 8 bases, and 10 bases separated the two germline ends. The CDR3 runs to 13 residues. CDR3 residues: CASSPRLDSPLHF. The CDR3 DNA reads as TGTGCCAGCAGTCCGAGACTTGATTCACCCCTCCACTTT.

The chain links TRBV6-2 or TRBV6-3 to TRBJ1-5; 7 bases align to TRBD1. This CDR3 has 14 amino acids. CDR1 is MNHEY and CDR2 is SVGEGT in the germline V gene. V gave up 4 bases and J gave up 3 bases; unmatched junction bases: 3. CDR3 sequence: CASSWDRFNQPQHF. CDR3 bases: TGTGCCAGCAGTTGGGACAGATTCAATCAGCCCCAGCATTTT.

V and J are TRBV30 and TRBJ1-3; a possible D gene is TRBD1 (5 bases). CDR1 is GTSNPN, CDR2 SVGIG, per germline (reference sequence). V gave up 2 bases and J gave up 0 bases, with 14 bases separating them. This CDR3 has 16 amino acids. The CDR3 spells CAWSTGVGASGNTIYF. CDR3 nucleotides: TGTGCCTGGAGTACGGGGGTAGGGGCCTCTGGAAACACCATATATTTT.

The gene calls are TRBV5-1 and TRBJ2-5; D uncertain. With 1 base removed from V and 1 base from J, the gap between germline ends came to 11 bases. This CDR3 spans 15 amino acids. Germline V gives CDR1 SGHRS, CDR2 YFSETQ. The CDR3, as DNA: TGCGCCAGCAGCTTGAGTCTCAACGCCCAAGAGACCCAGTACTTC. Residues: CASSLSLNAQETQYF.

The chain links TRBV11-2 to TRBJ1-2; a possible D gene is TRBD1 (5 bases). The CDR3 extends over 17 amino acids. Germline V CDR1 and CDR2: SGHAT, FQNNGV. The V end was cut by 2 bases, the J end by 5 bases, with 21 bases between. In nucleotides, the CDR3 is TGTGCCAGCAGCTTATCCCTTCTTGGCAGGGTCTCGTATGGCTACACCTTC. The encoded protein is CASSLSLLGRVSYGYTF.

The chain uses TRBV2 and TRBJ1-1; D is undetermined. The CDR3 covers 14 residues. The ends were cut back, 5 bases at V and 1 base at J, with 11 bases in the middle. Germline V gene data show CDR1 as SNHLY and CDR2 as FYNNEI. The CDR3, as DNA: TGTGCCAGCAGTAACGGTGAAAGGAACACTGAAGCTTTCTTT. Translation: CASSNGERNTEAFF.

This chain joins TRBV7-2 and TRBJ1-2, with TRBD1 matching over 9 bases. J was trimmed by 10 bases and V by 5 bases; bases with no gene match: 11. The V gene's germline CDR1 is SGHTA and CDR2 FQGNSA. This CDR3 region has 14 residues. Here the CDR3 reads CASSISGTGRTYTF. CDR3 in DNA: TGTGCCAGCAGCATTAGTGGGACAGGGAGGACCTACACCTTC.

The chain combines TRBV21-1 with TRBJ2-5; whether TRBD2, the table's D call, matches the DNA was not checked. TRBV21-1 is annotated as a pseudogene. The CDR3 totals 17 residues. CDR3 loop: CASSKVGVARGVETQYF. Here the CDR3 DNA reads TGTGCCAGCAGCAAAGTGGGGGTGGCCCGGGGGGTGGAGACCCAGTACTTC.

The V gene is TRBV6-2 or TRBV6-3, the J gene TRBJ2-3; D possibly corresponds to TRBD1 (6 bases). This CDR3 spans 18 amino acids. Looked up from germline, CDR1 is MNHEY and CDR2 is SVGEGT. V was cut by 4 bases and J by 0 bases, with 20 bases left in between. The CDR3 protein is CASSSLPLGGPSTDTQYF. DNA for the CDR3: TGTGCCAGCAGTTCACTCCCCCTTGGGGGCCCGAGCACAGATACGCAGTATTTT.